These 20 T cell receptor beta chains share one sample of origin, sequenced in a study of blood T cell repertoires in COVID-19. Produced via immunoSEQ multiplex PCR; TCRdb's table is partial and in-frame only. The sample shows roughly 300,000 clones, approximately 88% of them seen only once. Input material: peripheral blood. These receptors all stem from a man aged 18 to 29 with active or convalescent COVID-19.

V and J are TRBV6-1 and TRBJ2-7, with 11 bases lining up with TRBD1. In germline, CDR1 is MNHNS, CDR2 SASEGT. The junction had 10 bases not matched to a gene; V was cut back by 3 bases and J by 6 bases. The CDR3 contains 16 residues. The CDR3 nucleotides read TGTGCCAGCAGTGACCGATGGGACAGGGGGATCGGCGAGCAGTACTTC. It encodes CASSDRWDRGIGEQYF.

This chain joins TRBV12-5 and TRBJ2-1; 7 bases map to TRBD1. The germline gives CDR1 LGHNT, CDR2 FRNRAP. After removal of 7 bases from V and 8 bases from J, the junction contained 11 bases not matched to a gene. The CDR3 contains 14 residues. CDR3 in DNA: TGTGCTAGTGTACGGGACAGCCGATACGATGAGCAGTTCTTC. Its protein product is CASVRDSRYDEQFF.

V and J are TRBV19 and TRBJ2-4, with D possibly matching TRBD1 (5 bases). The V gene lost 6 bases and the J gene lost 0 bases, with 12 bases spanning the gap. The CDR3 has 15 residues. CDR1 LNHDA and CDR2 SQIVND come from the germline V gene (reference sequence). The CDR3 coding sequence is TGTGCCAGTAGGGACAATTTTTTAGCCAAAAACATTCAGTACTTC. It specifies CASRDNFLAKNIQYF.

V gene TRBV2 combines with J gene TRBJ2-5, with 7 bases that match TRBD1. V lost 4 bases, J lost 2 bases, and 7 bases stayed unmatched. The CDR3 covers 15 residues. The germline CDR1 and CDR2 sequences are SNHLY and FYNNEI. The CDR3 sequence is CASSVVRDRQETQYF. DNA of the CDR3: TGTGCCAGCAGTGTAGTTCGGGACAGACAAGAGACCCAGTACTTC.

The rearrangement links TRBV9 to TRBJ2-7; TRBD2 matches at 12 bases. Germline trimming cut 4 bases from V and 3 bases from J; bases unmatched to any gene: 2. This CDR3 contains 14 residues. In germline, CDR1 is SGDLS, CDR2 YYNGEE. CDR3 bases: TGTGCCAGCAGCCAGACTAGCGGGGGCTACGAGCAGTACTTC. It specifies CASSQTSGGYEQYF.

J is TRBJ1-5 and V is TRBV19; 7 nucleotides agree with TRBD1. With V trimmed by 4 bases and J by 0 bases, 3 bases remained unmatched. The germline gives CDR1 LNHDA, CDR2 SQIVND (reference sequence). This CDR3 region has 15 residues. The CDR3 sequence is CASSTTGASNQPQHF. DNA for the CDR3: TGTGCCAGTAGTACTACAGGGGCTAGCAATCAGCCCCAGCATTTT.

This chain uses TRBV9 with TRBJ1-1; the match to TRBD1 covers 7 bases. V was clipped by 3 bases and J by 6 bases; unmatched bases: 11. Germline values: CDR1 SGDLS, CDR2 YYNGEE. CDR3 length: 15 residues. The CDR3 DNA is TGTGCCAGCAGCGAAGGGGGGACAGTAAGGGCTGAAGCTTTCTTT. This sequence encodes CASSEGGTVRAEAFF.

The rearrangement uses TRBV5-1 and TRBJ2-3; 8 positions agree with TRBD2. There are 17 residues in the CDR3. Germline V gene lookup returns CDR1 SGHRS and CDR2 YFSETQ. With 0 bases clipped from V and 5 bases from J, the junction kept 11 bases outside the gene matches. The CDR3 bases are TGCGCCAGCAGCTTGGACGGTAGCGGGGCCCGCGGAGATACGCAGTATTTT. Translating it yields CASSLDGSGARGDTQYF.

This chain uses TRBV5-4 with TRBJ2-5, with 12 positions matching TRBD2. Germline V gene data show CDR1 as SGHNT and CDR2 as YYREEE (reference sequence). J lost 3 bases, V lost 4 bases, and 7 bases had no gene match. CDR3 length equals 16 residues. The CDR3 here is CASSLAGGPSEETQYF. The CDR3 nucleotides read TGTGCCAGCAGCCTAGCGGGGGGGCCCTCGGAAGAGACCCAGTACTTC.

The rearrangement uses TRBV19 and TRBJ1-2; the D is unclear. The germline CDR1 and CDR2 sequences are LNHDA and SQIVND (reference sequence). The CDR3 runs 12 residues. V lost 4 bases and J lost 7, with 10 bases in between. The CDR3 nucleotides read TGTGCCAGTAGTAATAGAGCTTCTGGCTACACCTTC. Amino acids: CASSNRASGYTF.

J is TRBJ1-2 and V is TRBV2; D is possibly TRBD1 (5 bases). The germline gives CDR1 SNHLY, CDR2 FYNNEI. The V gene lost 7 bases and the J gene lost 3 bases, with 15 bases spanning the gap. CDR3 length equals 14 residues. The CDR3 sequence is CASILGDSYYGYTF. CDR3 in DNA: TGTGCCAGCATCTTGGGGGACTCTTACTATGGCTACACCTTC.

This chain uses TRBV15 with TRBJ1-2; the D is unclear. CDR1 and CDR2 from the germline V gene are LNHNV and YYDKDF (reference sequence). V gave up 1 base and J gave up 8 bases, with 11 bases separating them. This CDR3 spans 13 amino acids. The chain's CDR3 is CATSRGLSGGYTF. For the CDR3, the DNA is TGTGCCACCAGCAGAGGTTTATCCGGGGGCTACACCTTC.

The V call is TRBV4-1, the J call TRBJ2-7; tentative D call: TRBD2 (6 bases). CDR3 length equals 15 residues. CDR1 and CDR2 (germline): MGHRA, YSYEKL. The V end lost 0 bases, the J end lost 3 bases, and 12 bases lay between the germline ends. As DNA, the CDR3 is TGCGCCAGCAGCCAAGAATGGGCGGGGAACTACGAGCAGTACTTC. Amino acid sequence: CASSQEWAGNYEQYF.

Only a few counts were recorded for this clone. Other DNA variants within this sample encode the same CDR3. This chain connects TRBV11-2 to TRBJ1-2, with D perhaps matching TRBD1 (6 bases). This CDR3 region has 12 residues. V was cut by 5 bases and J by 5 bases, with 9 bases left in between. From germline, CDR1 is SGHAT and CDR2 FQNNGV. The CDR3 bases are TGTGCCAGCAGCCCTGGACAGTATGGCTACACCTTC. This codes for CASSPGQYGYTF.

The rearrangement links TRBV19 to TRBJ1-1; tentative D call: TRBD1 (6 bases). In germline, CDR1 is LNHDA, CDR2 SQIVND (reference sequence). The ends were cut back, 6 bases at V and 0 bases at J, with 20 bases in the middle. The CDR3 runs to 17 residues. CDR3 coding DNA: TGTGCCAGTAGCAACAGGGCCGGGAGGCCCATGAACACTGAAGCTTTCTTT. This translates into CASSNRAGRPMNTEAFF.

CDR3 region: CASSFGTTEQYF. CDR3 sequence (DNA): TGTGCCAGCAGTTTCGGGACTACTGAGCAGTACTTC. The chain couples TRBV27 to TRBJ2-7, with 7 bases that match TRBD2. V dropped 3 bases and J dropped 7; count of bases not matched to a gene: 3. CDR3 size: 12 residues. Germline V gene lookup returns CDR1 MNHEY and CDR2 SMNVEV (reference sequence).

The chain joins TRBV11-2 to TRBJ1-1, with D possibly matching TRBD1 (5 bases). This CDR3 region has 15 residues. Trimming took off 1 base at V and 4 bases at J, with 13 bases between the two ends. The V gene's germline CDR1 is SGHAT and CDR2 FQNNGV. The DNA for the CDR3 is TGTGCCAGCAGCTTAGTTCTGCGGGGGACCACTGAAGCTTTCTTT. This translates into CASSLVLRGTTEAFF.

CDR3 in amino acids: CAPIRAGGIYEQYF. In DNA form, the CDR3 reads TGTGCCCCCATTAGGGCAGGGGGGATCTACGAGCAGTACTTC. The rearrangement joins TRBV6-5 to TRBJ2-7; D might be TRBD1 (7 bases). The CDR3 is 14 residues long. Germline V lookup: CDR1 MNHEY, CDR2 SVGAGI. V dropped 11 bases and J dropped 3 bases, with 20 bases sitting between them.

This clone was picked up a small number of times. The chain has TRBV6-2 or TRBV6-3 and TRBJ1-1; no clear D gene. This CDR3 is built from 13 residues. Germline assignment: CDR1 MNHEY and CDR2 SVGEGT. The V end lost 5 bases, the J end lost 1 base, and 8 bases lay between the germline ends. CDR3 protein: CASSGQSNTEAFF. For the CDR3, the DNA is TGTGCCAGCAGTGGGCAATCGAACACTGAAGCTTTCTTT.

This chain joins TRBV4-1 and TRBJ1-2; TRBD1 agrees at 9 bases. Germline V lookup: CDR1 MGHRA, CDR2 YSYEKL. J was trimmed by 0 bases and V by 3 bases; bases with no gene match: 11. The CDR3 loop spans 18 amino acids. CDR3 bases: TGCGCCAGCAGCCACGCATTCGGGACAGGGCACACTAACTATGGCTACACCTTC. This sequence encodes CASSHAFGTGHTNYGYTF.